This TCR beta chain was captured by sequencing in a study of glioma-infiltrating T cells. CDR3 length equals 15 residues. The germline CDR1 and CDR2 sequences are MNHNS and SASEGT. With 6 bases clipped from V and 1 base from J, the junction kept 7 bases outside the gene matches. This clonotype was found many times. Amplification of TCR alpha and beta CDR3 regions from RNA used iRepertoire nested multiplex PCR. One entry per CDR3 protein, called by TCRdb with MiXCR from the multiplex PCR reads. Of about 89,000 distinct CDR3 sequences in the sample, about 25% were seen once. The genes are TRBV6-1 and TRBJ2-3, with 7 bases matching TRBD1. This clonotype was sampled from a human donor with low-grade glioma or glioblastoma, undergoing nonglioma brain surgery, or in good health (not recorded which). The specimen was glioma tissue, nonneoplastic brain tissue, or PBMCs (not recorded which). The CDR3 coding sequence is TGTGCCAGCAGGACCGGGACAGCAGGCACAGATACGCAGTATTTT. Amino acid sequence: CASRTGTAGTDTQYF.